The following is a T cell receptor (beta chain) sequence with its context. This clonotype was counted a few times. Its target antigen remains unknown. Base qualities are not recorded, but no much larger clone differs from it by a single base. The germline V gene specifies MGHRA as CDR1 and YSYEKL as CDR2. Its CDR3 holds 16 amino acids, cysteine through phenylalanine. The sequence is cut down to CDR3 DNA, 48 bases in frame from base 1. V loses 0 bases, J loses 0 bases, and the germline ends lie 10 bases apart. The sample originates from a study of T-cell memory formation after mild COVID-19 (dated by TCRdb to the early 2020s). About the investigation overall: TCR sequence clusters from the two donors were found to be largely donor specific. Two young, previously healthy adult volunteers, one female and one male, were included in the cohort. Longitudinal TCRalpha and TCRbeta repertoire sequencing tracked T-cell clones expanding and contracting after mild COVID-19 in two donors.

TCRdb lists the instrument as Illumina NovaSeq 6000. TCRalpha and TCRbeta cDNA libraries were constructed by 5'RACE with constant-segment primers, with sample barcodes and unique molecular identifiers being introduced. RNA was extracted from every sample with Trizol reagent. Libraries were amplified in two PCR steps, with a second sample barcode and Illumina TruSeq adapters added in the second step. Libraries were sequenced on an Illumina NovaSeq with 2 x 150 bp paired-end reads. Per the original workflow: With migec v1.2.7, reads were demultiplexed and then collapsed into UMI-guided consensus sequences. Using mixcr v2.1.11, UMI consensuses were aligned to TRA and TRB V and J templates and then assembled into clonotypes. A clonotype was counted as expanded or contracted only when both edgeR and NoisET called the clonotype significant, with the noise models trained on biological replicates. For edgeR calls, the cutoffs were a false discovery rate-adjusted p below 0.01 and a log2 fold-change threshold of 1. PCA with hierarchical clustering of max-normalized trajectories of the 1000 most abundant clonotypes was used as exploratory dynamics analysis. Separately sequenced CD4+ and CD8+ repertoires were used to assign a CD4 or CD8 phenotype to each responding clone. TCRdb ran its own pipeline on the public reads, namely fastp trimming at Q25 and MiXCR clone calling, and kept in-frame beta chains. Here each entry gathers all rows of one CDR3 protein and keeps the most common genes and DNA. TCRdb's processing, not the authors', yielded these V and J calls. This sample lists about 340,000 distinct CDR3 sequences; 20% to 25% were detected once. The ten largest account for approximately 22% of the sample.

Overall study results and their limits: Whether the second-wave clones peaking on day 37 were SARS-CoV-2 specific was not confirmed. Contracting CD4+ clones turned up mainly in the CM and EM memory subsets, whereas EMRA was where CD8+ clones were enriched. The study covered only two mild cases, and larger cohorts including severe cases with pre-infection samples were considered necessary. Balanced CD4/CD8 phenotypes were observed for clones contracting from day 15 to 85, whereas a bias towards CD4+ was observed for a second wave of clones expanding from day 15 to 37. Some responding clones were detected in pre-infection memory, which suggested that pre-existing cross-reactive memory T cells had joined the SARS-CoV-2 response.

Ficoll-Paque density gradient centrifugation was used to isolate PBMCs. The source of this sequence is a man aged 18 to 30 who had mild COVID-19 (a few samples of this study predate the infection). The sample titles of this study are shuffled in the database, so cell type and time point are left out; the donor was told from shared clones. This chain is built from TRBV4-1 and TRBJ2-3, with the D gene not confidently named. Source material: PBMCs or a T cell subset sorted from them (not recorded which). The encoded CDR3 is CASSQESRPSTDTQYF. The DNA sequence reads TGCGCCAGCAGCCAAGAATCCCGACCGAGCACAGATACGCAGTATTTT.